There are many counts of the clone carrying this T cell receptor (beta chain). The record originates from a study of blood T cell repertoires in COVID-19. Whole-study context: The samples span acute and convalescent COVID-19 from the United States, Italy and Spain. PBMCs, B-cell-depleted T cells, or T cells provided the cDNA or gDNA that made up the material.

The V gene's germline CDR1 is MNHEY and CDR2 SVGAGI. With 7 bases clipped from V and 4 bases from J, the junction kept 12 bases outside the gene matches. There are 15 residues in the CDR3. In the original processing: It was from reference gene primer amplification that nucleated cell counts were estimated. Produced via immunoSEQ multiplex PCR; TCRdb's table is partial and in-frame only. That table furnishes V, J and clone size, whereas the DNA furnished D and trimming. Found here are 88,000 or so clones, around 79% of them singletons; the top ten hold approximately 24%. The TCR sequence derives from a human donor in a cohort sampled during active COVID-19. Sequenced: peripheral blood. This sequence joins TRBV6-5 and TRBJ2-7; 8 bases are shared with TRBD2. The CDR3 loop reads CASKDGLAGRYEQYF. The DNA of the CDR3 is TGTGCCAGCAAAGACGGACTAGCCGGGAGATACGAGCAGTACTTC.